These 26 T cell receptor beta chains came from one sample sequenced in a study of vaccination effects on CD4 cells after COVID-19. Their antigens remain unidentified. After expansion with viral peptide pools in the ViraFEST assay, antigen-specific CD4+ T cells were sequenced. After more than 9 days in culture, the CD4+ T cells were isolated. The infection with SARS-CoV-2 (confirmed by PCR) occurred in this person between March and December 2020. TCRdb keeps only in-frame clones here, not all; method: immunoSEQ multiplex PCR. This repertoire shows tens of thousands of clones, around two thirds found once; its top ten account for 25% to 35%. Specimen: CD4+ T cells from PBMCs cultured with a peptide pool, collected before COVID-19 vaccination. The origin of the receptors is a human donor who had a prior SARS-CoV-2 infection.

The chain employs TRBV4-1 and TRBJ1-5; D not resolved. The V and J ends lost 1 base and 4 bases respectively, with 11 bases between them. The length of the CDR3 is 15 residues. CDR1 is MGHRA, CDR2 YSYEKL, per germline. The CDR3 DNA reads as TGCGCCAGCAGCCAAGCTAGGACGGGTAATCAGCCCCAGCATTTT. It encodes CASSQARTGNQPQHF.

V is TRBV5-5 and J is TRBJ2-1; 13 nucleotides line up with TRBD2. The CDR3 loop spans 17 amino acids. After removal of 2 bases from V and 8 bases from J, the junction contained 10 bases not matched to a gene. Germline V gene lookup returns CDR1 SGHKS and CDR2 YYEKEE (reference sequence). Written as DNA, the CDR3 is TGTGCCAGCAGCTTCTCCCGGACTAGCGGGAGTCGCGATGAGCAGTTCTTC. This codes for CASSFSRTSGSRDEQFF.

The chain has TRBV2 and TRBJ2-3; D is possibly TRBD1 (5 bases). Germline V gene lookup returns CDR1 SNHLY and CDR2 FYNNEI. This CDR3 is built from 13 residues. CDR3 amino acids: CAIRQGNTDTQYF. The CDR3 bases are TGTGCTATACGGCAGGGAAACACAGATACGCAGTATTTT. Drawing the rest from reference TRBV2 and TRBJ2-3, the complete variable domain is EPEVTQTPSHQVTQMGQEVILRCVPISNHLYFYWYRQILGQKVEFLVSFYNNEISEKSEIFDDQFSVERPDGSNFTLKIRSTKLEDSAMYFCAIRQGNTDTQYFGPGTRLTVL.

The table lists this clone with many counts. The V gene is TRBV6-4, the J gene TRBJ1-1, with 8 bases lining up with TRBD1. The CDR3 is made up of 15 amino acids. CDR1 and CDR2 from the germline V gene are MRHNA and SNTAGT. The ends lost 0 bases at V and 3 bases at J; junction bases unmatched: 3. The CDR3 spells CASSDSSGGYTEAFF. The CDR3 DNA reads TGTGCCAGCAGTGACTCATCAGGGGGCTACACTGAAGCTTTCTTT.

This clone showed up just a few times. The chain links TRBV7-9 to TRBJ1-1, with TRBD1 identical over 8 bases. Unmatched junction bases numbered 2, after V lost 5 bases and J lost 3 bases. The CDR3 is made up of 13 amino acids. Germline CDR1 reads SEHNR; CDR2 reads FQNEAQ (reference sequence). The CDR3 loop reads CASSGQGDTEAFF. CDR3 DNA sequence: TGTGCCAGCAGCGGACAGGGTGACACTGAAGCTTTCTTT.

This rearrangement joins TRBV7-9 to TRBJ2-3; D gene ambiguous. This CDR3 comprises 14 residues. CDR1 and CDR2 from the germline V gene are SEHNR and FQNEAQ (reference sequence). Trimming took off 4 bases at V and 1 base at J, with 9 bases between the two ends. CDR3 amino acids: CASSSPWGTDTQYF. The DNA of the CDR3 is TGTGCCAGCAGCTCCCCCTGGGGCACAGATACGCAGTATTTT. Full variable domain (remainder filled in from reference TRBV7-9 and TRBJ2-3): DTGVSQNPRHKITKRGQNVTFRCDPISEHNRLYWYRQTLGQGPEFLTYFQNEAQLEKSRLLSDRFSAERPKGSFSTLEIQRTEQGDSAMYLCASSSPWGTDTQYFGPGTRLTVL.

In DNA, the CDR3 is TGTGCCAGCTCACCTCGGACAGGTGAAGCTTTCTTT. Translated: CASSPRTGEAFF. The V gene is TRBV18, the J gene TRBJ1-1; the match to TRBD1 covers 7 bases. The CDR3 consists of 12 residues. Trimming took 3 bases from V and 7 from J; bases not matched to a gene: 2. Germline V gene data show CDR1 as KGHSH and CDR2 as LQKENI.

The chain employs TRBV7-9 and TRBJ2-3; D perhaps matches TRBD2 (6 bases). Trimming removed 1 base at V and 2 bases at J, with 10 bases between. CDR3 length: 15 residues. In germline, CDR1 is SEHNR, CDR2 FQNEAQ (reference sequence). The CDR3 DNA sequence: TGTGCCAGCAGCTTAGACGGAGGGGACACAGATACGCAGTATTTT. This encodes CASSLDGGDTDTQYF.

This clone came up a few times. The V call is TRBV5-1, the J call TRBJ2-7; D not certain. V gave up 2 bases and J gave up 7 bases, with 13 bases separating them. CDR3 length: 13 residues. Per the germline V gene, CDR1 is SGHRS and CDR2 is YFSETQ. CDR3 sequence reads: CASSLDPNLEQYF. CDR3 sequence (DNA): TGCGCCAGCAGCTTAGACCCGAATCTTGAGCAGTACTTC.

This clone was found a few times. DNA for the CDR3: TGTGCCAGCAGGAGAGACGGTGAAGCTTTCTTT. Its translation is CASRRDGEAFF. The rearrangement uses TRBV2 and TRBJ1-1; D remains unclear. V was pared by 6 bases and J by 7 bases, with 9 bases between. The germline CDR1 and CDR2 sequences are SNHLY and FYNNEI. This CDR3 region has 11 residues.

CDR3 sequence: CASSQNTGSEQFF. Written as DNA, the CDR3 is TGTGCCAGCAGCCAAAATACAGGGTCTGAGCAGTTCTTC. The chain is built from TRBV3-1 (or the pseudogene TRBV3-2) and TRBJ2-1, with a weak D call TRBD1 (6 bases). Trimming pared 2 bases from V and 9 bases from J, leaving 11 bases between. The CDR3 sequence is 13 residues long. Germline V gives CDR1 LGHDT, CDR2 YNNKEL (reference sequence).

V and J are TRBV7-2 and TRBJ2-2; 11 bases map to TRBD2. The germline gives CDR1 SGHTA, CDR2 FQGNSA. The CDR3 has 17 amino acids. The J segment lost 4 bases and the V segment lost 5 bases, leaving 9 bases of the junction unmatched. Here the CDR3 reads CASSQGSGRAPTGELFF. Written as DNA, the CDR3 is TGTGCCAGCAGCCAGGGTAGCGGGAGGGCCCCCACCGGGGAGCTGTTTTTT.

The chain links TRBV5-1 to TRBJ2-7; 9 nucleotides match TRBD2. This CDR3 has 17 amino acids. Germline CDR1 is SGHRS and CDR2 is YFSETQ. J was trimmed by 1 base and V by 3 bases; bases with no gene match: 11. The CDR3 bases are TGCGCCAGCAGCTCCCGATTAGCGGGAGAGTTATCCTACGAGCAGTACTTC. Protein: CASSSRLAGELSYEQYF.

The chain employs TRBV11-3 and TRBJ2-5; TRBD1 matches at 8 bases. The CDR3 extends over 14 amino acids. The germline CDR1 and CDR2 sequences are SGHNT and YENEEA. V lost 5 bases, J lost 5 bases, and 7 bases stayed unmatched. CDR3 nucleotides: TGTGCCAGCAGCCACCCAGGGGGCAGGGAGACCCAGTACTTC. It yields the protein CASSHPGGRETQYF.

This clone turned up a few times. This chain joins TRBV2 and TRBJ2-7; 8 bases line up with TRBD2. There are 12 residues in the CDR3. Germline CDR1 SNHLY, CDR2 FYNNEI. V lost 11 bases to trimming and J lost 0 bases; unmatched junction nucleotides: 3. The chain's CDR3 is CAASGSSYEQYF. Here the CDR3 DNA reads TGTGCCGCCAGCGGGAGCTCCTACGAGCAGTACTTC. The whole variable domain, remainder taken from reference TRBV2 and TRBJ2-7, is EPEVTQTPSHQVTQMGQEVILRCVPISNHLYFYWYRQILGQKVEFLVSFYNNEISEKSEIFDDQFSVERPDGSNFTLKIRSTKLEDSAMYFCAASGSSYEQYFGPGTRLTVT.

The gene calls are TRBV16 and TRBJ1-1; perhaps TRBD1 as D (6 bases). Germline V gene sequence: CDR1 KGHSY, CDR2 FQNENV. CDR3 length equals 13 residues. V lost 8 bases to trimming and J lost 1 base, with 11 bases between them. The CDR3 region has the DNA TGTGCCAGCTTCGGACAGCCGAACACTGAAGCTTTCTTT. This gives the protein CASFGQPNTEAFF. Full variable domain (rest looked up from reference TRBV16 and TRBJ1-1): GEEVAQTPKHLVRGEGQKAKLYCAPIKGHSYVFWYQQVLKNEFKFLISFQNENVFDETGMPKERFSAKCLPNSPCSLEIQATKLEDSAVYFCASFGQPNTEAFFGQGTRLTVV.

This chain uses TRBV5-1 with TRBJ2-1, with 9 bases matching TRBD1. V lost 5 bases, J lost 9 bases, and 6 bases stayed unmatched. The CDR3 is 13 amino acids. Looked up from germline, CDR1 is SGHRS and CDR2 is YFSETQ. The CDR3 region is CASRGGQGGEQFF. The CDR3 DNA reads TGCGCCAGCAGAGGGGGACAGGGAGGTGAGCAGTTCTTC.

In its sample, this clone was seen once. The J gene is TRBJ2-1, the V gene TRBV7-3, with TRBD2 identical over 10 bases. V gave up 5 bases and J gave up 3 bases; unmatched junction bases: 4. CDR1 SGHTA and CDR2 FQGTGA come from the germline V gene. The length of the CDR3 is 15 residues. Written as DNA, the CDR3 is TGTGCCAGCAGCCTAGCGGGAGCCGGCTACAATGAGCAGTTCTTC. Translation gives CASSLAGAGYNEQFF.

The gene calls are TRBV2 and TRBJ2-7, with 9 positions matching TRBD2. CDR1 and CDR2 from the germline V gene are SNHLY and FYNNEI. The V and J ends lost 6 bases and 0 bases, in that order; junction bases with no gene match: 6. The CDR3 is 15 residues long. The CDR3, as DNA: TGTGCCAGCAGCGCGGGAGGGTCCCTCTCCTACGAGCAGTACTTC. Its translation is CASSAGGSLSYEQYF. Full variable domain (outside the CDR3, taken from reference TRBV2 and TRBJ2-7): EPEVTQTPSHQVTQMGQEVILRCVPISNHLYFYWYRQILGQKVEFLVSFYNNEISEKSEIFDDQFSVERPDGSNFTLKIRSTKLEDSAMYFCASSAGGSLSYEQYFGPGTRLTVT.

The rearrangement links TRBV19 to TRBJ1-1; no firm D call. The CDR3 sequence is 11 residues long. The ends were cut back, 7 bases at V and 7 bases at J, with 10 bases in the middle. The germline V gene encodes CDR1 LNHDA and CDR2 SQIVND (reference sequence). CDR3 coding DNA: TGTGCCAGTAAAGCAGGCCTTGAAGCTTTCTTT. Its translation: CASKAGLEAFF.

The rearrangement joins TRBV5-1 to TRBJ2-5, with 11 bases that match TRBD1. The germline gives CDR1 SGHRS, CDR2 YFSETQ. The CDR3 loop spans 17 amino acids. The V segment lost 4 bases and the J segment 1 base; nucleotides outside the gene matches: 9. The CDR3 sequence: CASSRRTGTGGQETQYF. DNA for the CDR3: TGCGCCAGCAGCCGAAGAACCGGGACAGGGGGCCAAGAGACCCAGTACTTC. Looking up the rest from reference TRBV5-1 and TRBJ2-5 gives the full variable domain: KAGVTQTPRYLIKTRGQQVTLSCSPISGHRSVSWYQQTPGQGLQFLFEYFSETQRNKGNFPGRFSGRQFSNSRSEMNVSTLELGDSALYLCASSRRTGTGGQETQYFGPGTRLLVL.

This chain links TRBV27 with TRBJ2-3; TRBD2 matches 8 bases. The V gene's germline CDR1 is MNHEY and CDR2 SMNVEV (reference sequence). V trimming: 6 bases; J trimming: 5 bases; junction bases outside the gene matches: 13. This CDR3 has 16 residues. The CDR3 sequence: CASSPGFAGGRDTQYF. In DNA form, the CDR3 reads TGTGCCAGCAGCCCGGGTTTCGCGGGGGGCAGAGATACGCAGTATTTT.

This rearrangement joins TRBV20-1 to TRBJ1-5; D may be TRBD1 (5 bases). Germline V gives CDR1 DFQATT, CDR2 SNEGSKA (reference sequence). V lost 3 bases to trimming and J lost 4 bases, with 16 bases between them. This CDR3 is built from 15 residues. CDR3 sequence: CSASRGPAANQPQHF. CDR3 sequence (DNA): TGCAGTGCTAGTAGGGGTCCCGCGGCAAATCAGCCCCAGCATTTT.

CDR3: CASSLEGWDPEQFF. The CDR3 DNA reads TGTGCCAGCAGCTTAGAGGGGTGGGATCCTGAGCAGTTCTTC. The chain couples TRBV11-3 to TRBJ2-1; D remains unclear. The germline gives CDR1 SGHNT, CDR2 YENEEA. V lost 0 bases and J 9 bases, leaving 12 bases between the germline ends. The CDR3 is 14 amino acids.

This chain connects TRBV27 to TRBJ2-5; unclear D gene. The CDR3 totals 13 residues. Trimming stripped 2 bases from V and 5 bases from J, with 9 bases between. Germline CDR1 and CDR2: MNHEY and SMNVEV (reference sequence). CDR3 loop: CASSLRRRETQYF. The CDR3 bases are TGTGCCAGCAGTTTACGACGACGGGAGACCCAGTACTTC.

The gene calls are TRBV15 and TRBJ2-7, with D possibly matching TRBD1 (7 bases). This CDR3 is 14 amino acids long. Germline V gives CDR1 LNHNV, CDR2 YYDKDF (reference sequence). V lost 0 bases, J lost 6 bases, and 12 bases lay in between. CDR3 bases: TGTGCCACCAGCAGAGACAGGGGGGTAGGCGAGCAGTACTTC. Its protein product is CATSRDRGVGEQYF.